This T cell receptor (beta chain) was recorded in a study of regulatory T cells in long-lasting Graves disease. The V and J ends lost 1 base and 6 bases, in that order; junction bases with no gene match: 5. This CDR3 is 16 amino acids long. CDR1 LGHDT and CDR2 YNNKEL come from the germline V gene (reference sequence). Investigators prepared the TCR beta libraries by applying iRepertoire HTBI primers and Arm-PCR of CDR3 regions. From the multiplex PCR reads, TCRdb called clonotypes with MiXCR, one entry per CDR3 protein. The profile covers fewer than 650,000 distinct CDR3 sequences, with 16% appearing a single time and around 19% taken by the ten largest. The time point denotes: newly diagnosed GD, antithyroid drugs for less than 3 months. Isolated PBMC RNA provided the starting material for the TCR library. The same sample was also studied in work on T cells in Graves' hyperthyroidism and ophthalmopathy. That investigation notes: When the TCR CDR3 underwent first-round RT-PCR, the HTBI primer set was used.

The chain joins TRBV3-1 to TRBJ1-5; 11 bases map to TRBD1. The TCR sequence derives from a woman aged 25-40 years with Graves disease. The sequencing here drew on peripheral blood mononuclear cells (PBMCs), taken at new diagnosis, from a patient treated with antithyroid drugs. The CDR3 DNA reads as TGTGCCAGCAGCCAAGGGGACAGGGGGAACACTCAGCCCCAGCATTTT. Translated, it gives CASSQGDRGNTQPQHF.